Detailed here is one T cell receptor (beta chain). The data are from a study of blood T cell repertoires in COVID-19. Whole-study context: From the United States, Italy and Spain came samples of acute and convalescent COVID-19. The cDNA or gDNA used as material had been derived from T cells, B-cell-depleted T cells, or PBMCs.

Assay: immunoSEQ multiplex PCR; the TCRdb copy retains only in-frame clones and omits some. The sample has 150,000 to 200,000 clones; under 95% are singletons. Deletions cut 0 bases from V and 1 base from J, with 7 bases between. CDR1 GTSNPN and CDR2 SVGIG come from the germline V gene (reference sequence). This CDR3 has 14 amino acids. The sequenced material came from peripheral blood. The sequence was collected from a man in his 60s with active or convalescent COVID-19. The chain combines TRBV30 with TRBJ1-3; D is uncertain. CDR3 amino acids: CAWSVRVSGNTIYF. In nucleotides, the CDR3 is TGTGCCTGGAGTGTACGAGTTTCTGGAAACACCATATATTTT.